This entry lists 16 T cell receptor beta chains sequenced from one sample in a study of PD-L1 blockade in urothelial cancer. Clones were read by immunoSEQ multiplex PCR, and TCRdb kept only the in-frame ones, dropping some. The sample comprises around 87,000 clones, less than 85% of which are singletons, and around 8% rests with the top ten. The time point here: peripheral blood 6 weeks after treatment start. The sequences come from PBMCs, collected around atezolizumab (anti-PD-L1) treatment. The source is a man between 65 and 85 years old with urothelial cancer.

The chain carries TRBV10-3 and TRBJ2-2; TRBD1 might be the D (5 bases). The CDR3 is 16 amino acids. V was trimmed by 0 bases and J by 6 bases, leaving 14 bases between them. CDR1 is ENHRY and CDR2 is SYGVKD in the germline V gene. The CDR3 DNA sequence: TGTGCCATCAGTGAGTCCCGCCCAGGGCAGGCCGGGGAGCTGTTTTTT. Its protein product is CAISESRPGQAGELFF.

The chain recombines TRBV19 with TRBJ2-4; tentative D call: TRBD1 (7 bases). V was trimmed by 3 bases and J by 1 base, leaving 16 bases between them. The CDR3 covers 17 residues. Per germline, CDR1 LNHDA and CDR2 SQIVND (reference sequence). The CDR3 spells CASSIHRGRGAKNIQYF. CDR3 sequence (DNA): TGTGCCAGTAGTATCCACAGGGGACGGGGGGCCAAAAACATTCAGTACTTC. The full variable domain, its missing parts supplied by reference TRBV19 and TRBJ2-4, is DGGITQSPKYLFRKEGQNVTLSCEQNLNHDAMYWYRQDPGQGLRLIYYSQIVNDFQKGDIAEGYSVSREKKESFPLTVTSAQKNPTAFYLCASSIHRGRGAKNIQYFGAGTRLSVL.

The genes are TRBV6-5 and TRBJ1-1; 7 bases are shared with TRBD1. The trim removed 6 bases at V and 6 bases at J, leaving 13 bases unmatched. Germline assignment: CDR1 MNHEY and CDR2 SVGAGI. The CDR3 extends over 15 amino acids. This CDR3 is CASSRARGGAAEAFF. The CDR3 DNA reads TGTGCCAGCAGCCGGGCAAGAGGGGGCGCGGCTGAAGCTTTCTTT.

The rearrangement links TRBV7-2 to TRBJ2-1; 15 bases are shared with TRBD2. CDR1 and CDR2 from the germline V gene are SGHTA and FQGNSA. There are 15 residues in the CDR3. The J segment lost 13 bases and the V segment lost 4 bases, leaving 8 bases of the junction unmatched. This chain's CDR3 is CASSSGLAGGPDQFF. The CDR3 coding sequence is TGTGCCAGCAGCTCTGGACTAGCGGGGGGGCCTGACCAGTTCTTC.

This clone was seen once. The CDR3 DNA reads TGTGCCAGTAGTCCGAGCGTTATCAACACTGAAGCTTTCTTT. Protein: CASSPSVINTEAFF. The chain carries TRBV19 and TRBJ1-1, with D unclear. CDR1 is LNHDA and CDR2 is SQIVND in the germline V gene (reference sequence). Trimming took 5 bases from V and 2 from J, leaving 12 bases between them. There are 14 residues in the CDR3.

The chain links TRBV6-6 to TRBJ1-2, with D hard to call. Trimming removed 2 bases at V and 0 bases at J, with 10 bases between. Germline values: CDR1 MNHNY, CDR2 SVGAGI (reference sequence). CDR3 length: 15 residues. CDR3 coding DNA: TGTGCCAGCAGTTACCGCCGAGAGGCTAACTATGGCTACACCTTC. Its translation: CASSYRREANYGYTF.

The V call is TRBV5-1, the J call TRBJ1-4; no definite D call. CDR1 is SGHRS, CDR2 YFSETQ, per germline. Trimming took off 4 bases at V and 5 bases at J, with 9 bases between the two ends. The CDR3 spans 13 residues. CDR3 sequence (DNA): TGCGCCAGCAGCCTCGGTCCGAATGAAAAACTGTTTTTT. It is translated as CASSLGPNEKLFF.

The V call is TRBV5-1, the J call TRBJ2-5; 10 nucleotides align to TRBD1. Germline V gene sequence: CDR1 SGHRS, CDR2 YFSETQ. The ends lost 4 bases at V and 5 bases at J; junction bases unmatched: 11. The CDR3 is made up of 16 amino acids. The CDR3: CASSRSGTGESETQYF. DNA for the CDR3: TGCGCCAGCAGCAGGTCCGGGACAGGGGAATCGGAGACCCAGTACTTC.

This chain joins TRBV9 and TRBJ1-4, with D perhaps matching TRBD1 (5 bases). The CDR3 sequence is 16 residues long. Trimming cost V 3 bases and J 5 bases, with 17 bases left between them. Germline assignment: CDR1 SGDLS and CDR2 YYNGEE. The CDR3 is CASSGGRQARNEKLFF. In DNA form, the CDR3 reads TGTGCCAGCAGCGGGGGCCGCCAGGCTCGCAATGAAAAACTGTTTTTT.

This clone was counted between two and nine times. The chain is built from TRBV4-1 and TRBJ2-7, with a tentative D call TRBD1 (6 bases). This CDR3 comprises 16 residues. Germline V gives CDR1 MGHRA, CDR2 YSYEKL. V lost 0 bases and J lost 3, with 15 bases in between. CDR3 amino acids: CASSQEEETGDYEQYF. In DNA, the CDR3 is TGCGCCAGCAGCCAAGAGGAAGAGACAGGAGACTACGAGCAGTACTTC.

The chain has TRBV27 and TRBJ1-2, with TRBD1 matching over 9 bases. The CDR3 covers 14 residues. The V gene's germline CDR1 is MNHEY and CDR2 SMNVEV (reference sequence). J lost 7 bases, V lost 2 bases, and 5 bases had no gene match. Written as DNA, the CDR3 is TGTGCCAGCAGTTTAAACAGGGGGCTCGCTGGCTACACCTTC. As protein: CASSLNRGLAGYTF.

The chain uses TRBV10-3 and TRBJ2-7; 10 bases match TRBD1. Germline loops: CDR1 ENHRY, CDR2 SYGVKD. This CDR3 spans 15 amino acids. The trim removed 4 bases at V and 0 bases at J, leaving 3 bases unmatched. The CDR3 spells CAISGGTGASYEQYF. CDR3 sequence (DNA): TGTGCCATCAGTGGCGGGACAGGGGCCTCCTACGAGCAGTACTTC.

The genes are TRBV19 and TRBJ2-1; a weak D match, TRBD1 (6 bases). Trimming took off 1 base at V and 2 bases at J, with 15 bases between the two ends. CDR1 is LNHDA and CDR2 is SQIVND in the germline V gene (reference sequence). CDR3 length: 17 amino acids. CDR3 in amino acids: CASSIAQGRGPYNEQFF. CDR3 nucleotide sequence: TGTGCCAGTAGTATAGCTCAAGGCAGGGGTCCCTACAATGAGCAGTTCTTC.

The chain employs TRBV6-5 and TRBJ2-1, with 10 bases identical to TRBD2. Germline V gene sequence: CDR1 MNHEY, CDR2 SVGAGI. There are 14 residues in the CDR3. V shed 8 bases, J shed 7 bases, and the junction held 8 bases outside the gene matches. The CDR3 region is CASGLAGDLNEQFF. For the CDR3, the DNA is TGTGCCAGCGGGCTAGCGGGAGATCTGAATGAGCAGTTCTTC.

This chain uses TRBV11-2 with TRBJ1-5, with TRBD1 identical over 8 bases. V shed 5 bases and J 1 base; nucleotides not matched to a gene: 4. CDR1 is SGHAT and CDR2 is FQNNGV in the germline V gene. CDR3 length equals 15 residues. The CDR3 coding sequence is TGTGCCAGCAGCGAACAGGGGGGGAGCAATCAGCCCCAGCATTTT. Translated: CASSEQGGSNQPQHF.

A word on this clone: Other DNA sequences from this sample encode an identical CDR3 as well. V is TRBV5-1 and J is TRBJ1-4; D not certain. CDR3 length: 14 amino acids. V gave up 0 bases and J gave up 0 bases, with 3 bases separating them. The germline V gene has CDR1 SGHRS and CDR2 YFSETQ. The CDR3 spells CASSLAATNEKLFF. CDR3 coding DNA: TGCGCCAGCAGCTTGGCAGCAACTAATGAAAAACTGTTTTTT.